The 10 T cell receptor beta chains below come from one sample, sequenced in a study of PD-1 blockade in classical Hodgkin lymphoma. Patients all relapsed after autologous stem cell transplantation, and there was variation in brentuximab vedotin exposure. The repertoire was sequenced with immunoSEQ multiplex PCR; TCRdb's copy has only in-frame clones and lacks some. The table includes 90,000 or so clones, approximately 91% detected once. Specimen: peripheral blood mononuclear cells (PBMCs), collected before the second cycle of nivolumab. The receptors originated from a human donor with classical Hodgkin lymphoma.

The V and J genes are TRBV19 and TRBJ2-2, with D unclear. The CDR3 totals 15 residues. Trimming stripped 2 bases from V and 0 bases from J, with 7 bases between. Germline V gene sequence: CDR1 LNHDA, CDR2 SQIVND (reference sequence). The CDR3 DNA is TGTGCCAGTAGTATAATGTCGTCGAACACCGGGGAGCTGTTTTTT. Translated, it gives CASSIMSSNTGELFF. Complete variable domain (other parts from reference TRBV19 and TRBJ2-2): DGGITQSPKYLFRKEGQNVTLSCEQNLNHDAMYWYRQDPGQGLRLIYYSQIVNDFQKGDIAEGYSVSREKKESFPLTVTSAQKNPTAFYLCASSIMSSNTGELFFGEGSRLTVL.

The chain carries TRBV2 and TRBJ2-7; 9 bases line up with TRBD2. The CDR3 has 18 amino acids. With V trimmed by 5 bases and J by 0 bases, 14 bases remained unmatched. The germline V gene encodes CDR1 SNHLY and CDR2 FYNNEI. Here the CDR3 DNA reads TGTGCCAGCAGTCCCTCCATCGGTCTAGCGGGGAGCTCCTACGAGCAGTACTTC. Protein sequence: CASSPSIGLAGSSYEQYF.

The chain is built from TRBV29-1 and TRBJ1-2; perhaps TRBD1 as D (6 bases). The CDR3 covers 13 residues. Germline CDR1 is SQVTM and CDR2 is ANQGSEA. V dropped 2 bases and J dropped 4 bases, with 11 bases sitting between them. For the CDR3, the DNA is TGCAGCGTTGAAAAGGGGGGGAGCTATGGCTACACCTTC. Protein sequence: CSVEKGGSYGYTF.

The rearrangement links TRBV13 to TRBJ2-1; no reliable D call. There are 13 residues in the CDR3. The germline CDR1 and CDR2 sequences are PRHDT and FYEKMQ (reference sequence). V was pared by 5 bases and J by 3 bases, with 8 bases between. CDR3 residues: CASSPTSYNEQFF. The DNA for the CDR3 is TGTGCCAGCAGCCCCACCAGCTACAATGAGCAGTTCTTC.

This chain joins TRBV29-1 and TRBJ1-4; maybe TRBD1 (6 bases). The CDR3 is 13 residues long. Between the trimmed V and J ends, which lost 2 bases and 6 bases, there was a span of 10 bases. The germline V gene has CDR1 SQVTM and CDR2 ANQGSEA. CDR3 sequence reads: CSVEFTGYEKLFF. In DNA, the CDR3 is TGCAGCGTTGAATTTACAGGGTATGAAAAACTGTTTTTT.

The chain has TRBV7-9 and TRBJ1-2; D not certain. The CDR3 is made up of 11 amino acids. The V end was cut by 11 bases, the J end by 4 bases, with 11 bases between. Germline V CDR1 and CDR2: SEHNR, FQNEAQ (reference sequence). Here the CDR3 reads CAAQHSYGYTF. The CDR3 coding sequence is TGTGCCGCACAGCACTCCTATGGCTACACCTTC.

The J gene is TRBJ2-7, the V gene TRBV5-1, with 10 bases lining up with TRBD1. V shed 3 bases and J 5 bases; nucleotides not matched to a gene: 5. The V gene's germline CDR1 is SGHRS and CDR2 YFSETQ. This CDR3 is built from 14 residues. The CDR3 bases are TGCGCCAGCAGCTACCGGACAGGGGGACACGAGCAGTACTTC. Encoded protein: CASSYRTGGHEQYF.

This chain links TRBV5-6 with TRBJ1-2; D may be TRBD1 (5 bases). The V and J ends lost 4 bases and 2 bases respectively, with 18 bases between them. The germline V gene encodes CDR1 SGHDT and CDR2 YYEEEE. This CDR3 has 16 residues. The CDR3 loop reads CASSTLGGAANYGYTF. As DNA, the CDR3 is TGTGCCAGCAGCACCCTCGGTGGGGCGGCAAACTATGGCTACACCTTC.

This clone was seen a handful of times. CDR3: CASRAATDTQYF. CDR3 sequence (DNA): TGTGCCTCACGAGCAGCCACAGATACGCAGTATTTT. The J gene is TRBJ2-3, the V gene TRBV10-3; D gene unclear. Germline V gene lookup returns CDR1 ENHRY and CDR2 SYGVKD. CDR3 length: 12 amino acids. Trimming took off 11 bases at V and 2 bases at J, with 11 bases between the two ends.

V is TRBV19 and J is TRBJ1-4; 9 bases align to TRBD1. J was trimmed by 2 bases and V by 6 bases; bases with no gene match: 4. The CDR3 consists of 15 residues. Germline assignment: CDR1 LNHDA and CDR2 SQIVND (reference sequence). The CDR3 bases are TGTGCCAGTAGGAGGGACAGGGCTACTAATGAAAAACTGTTTTTT. This sequence encodes CASRRDRATNEKLFF.